The source of this T cell receptor (beta chain) is a study of identical twins. There are 17 residues in the CDR3. CDR1 is MGHRA, CDR2 YSYEKL, per germline. Trimming took 0 bases from V and 4 from J; bases not matched to a gene: 6. Each CDR3 protein is one row after TCRdb ran MiXCR on the 5' RACE reads. The table records 1.5 million to 2 million distinct CDR3 sequences, 32% of them present only once. This clonotype was obtained from a newborn girl in good health. V usage is TRBV4-1 and J usage is TRBJ2-2, with 9 positions matching TRBD2. The sample taken for sequencing was cord blood. The CDR3 DNA reads TGCGCCAGCAGCCAAGAACACATAGCGGGAGTCACCGGGGAGCTGTTTTTT. Its translation: CASSQEHIAGVTGELFF.